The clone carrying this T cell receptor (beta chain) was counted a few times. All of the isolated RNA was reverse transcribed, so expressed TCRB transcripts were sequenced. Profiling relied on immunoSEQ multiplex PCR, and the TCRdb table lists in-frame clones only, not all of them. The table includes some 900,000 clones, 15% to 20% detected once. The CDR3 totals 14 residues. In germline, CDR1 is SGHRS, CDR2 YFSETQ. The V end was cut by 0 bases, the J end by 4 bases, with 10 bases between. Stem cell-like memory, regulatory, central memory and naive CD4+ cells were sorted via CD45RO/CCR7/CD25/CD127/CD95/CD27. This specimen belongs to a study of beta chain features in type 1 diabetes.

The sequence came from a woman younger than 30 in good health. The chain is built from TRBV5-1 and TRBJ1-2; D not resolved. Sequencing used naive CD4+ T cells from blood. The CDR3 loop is CASSLDVEGYGYTF. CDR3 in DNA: TGCGCCAGCAGCTTGGACGTGGAGGGCTATGGCTACACCTTC.